This T cell receptor (beta chain) was identified during a study of T cells in localized non-small cell lung cancer. Regarding the study as a whole: Only one tumor region went through sequencing, so heterogeneity may still be there. Higher adjacent-lung clonality was associated with shorter survival.

Some clones are missing from TCRdb's copy, which holds only in-frame ones; the method was immunoSEQ multiplex PCR. The table has about 59,000 clones, more than 85% seen once. CDR1 is SGHDN, CDR2 FVKESK, per germline. This CDR3 has 16 amino acids. After removal of 4 bases from V and 4 bases from J, the junction contained 7 bases not matched to a gene. This clone was counted once. Its antigen is not identified. The TCR comes from a man aged 40-75 years with stage I lung adenocarcinoma. Sequencing was performed on peripheral blood, taken before any cancer treatment. The chain recombines TRBV14 with TRBJ2-5; 12 bases are shared with TRBD2. This CDR3 reads CASSLGLAGPSETQYF. The CDR3 DNA reads as TGTGCCAGCAGCCTGGGACTAGCGGGCCCCTCAGAGACCCAGTACTTC.